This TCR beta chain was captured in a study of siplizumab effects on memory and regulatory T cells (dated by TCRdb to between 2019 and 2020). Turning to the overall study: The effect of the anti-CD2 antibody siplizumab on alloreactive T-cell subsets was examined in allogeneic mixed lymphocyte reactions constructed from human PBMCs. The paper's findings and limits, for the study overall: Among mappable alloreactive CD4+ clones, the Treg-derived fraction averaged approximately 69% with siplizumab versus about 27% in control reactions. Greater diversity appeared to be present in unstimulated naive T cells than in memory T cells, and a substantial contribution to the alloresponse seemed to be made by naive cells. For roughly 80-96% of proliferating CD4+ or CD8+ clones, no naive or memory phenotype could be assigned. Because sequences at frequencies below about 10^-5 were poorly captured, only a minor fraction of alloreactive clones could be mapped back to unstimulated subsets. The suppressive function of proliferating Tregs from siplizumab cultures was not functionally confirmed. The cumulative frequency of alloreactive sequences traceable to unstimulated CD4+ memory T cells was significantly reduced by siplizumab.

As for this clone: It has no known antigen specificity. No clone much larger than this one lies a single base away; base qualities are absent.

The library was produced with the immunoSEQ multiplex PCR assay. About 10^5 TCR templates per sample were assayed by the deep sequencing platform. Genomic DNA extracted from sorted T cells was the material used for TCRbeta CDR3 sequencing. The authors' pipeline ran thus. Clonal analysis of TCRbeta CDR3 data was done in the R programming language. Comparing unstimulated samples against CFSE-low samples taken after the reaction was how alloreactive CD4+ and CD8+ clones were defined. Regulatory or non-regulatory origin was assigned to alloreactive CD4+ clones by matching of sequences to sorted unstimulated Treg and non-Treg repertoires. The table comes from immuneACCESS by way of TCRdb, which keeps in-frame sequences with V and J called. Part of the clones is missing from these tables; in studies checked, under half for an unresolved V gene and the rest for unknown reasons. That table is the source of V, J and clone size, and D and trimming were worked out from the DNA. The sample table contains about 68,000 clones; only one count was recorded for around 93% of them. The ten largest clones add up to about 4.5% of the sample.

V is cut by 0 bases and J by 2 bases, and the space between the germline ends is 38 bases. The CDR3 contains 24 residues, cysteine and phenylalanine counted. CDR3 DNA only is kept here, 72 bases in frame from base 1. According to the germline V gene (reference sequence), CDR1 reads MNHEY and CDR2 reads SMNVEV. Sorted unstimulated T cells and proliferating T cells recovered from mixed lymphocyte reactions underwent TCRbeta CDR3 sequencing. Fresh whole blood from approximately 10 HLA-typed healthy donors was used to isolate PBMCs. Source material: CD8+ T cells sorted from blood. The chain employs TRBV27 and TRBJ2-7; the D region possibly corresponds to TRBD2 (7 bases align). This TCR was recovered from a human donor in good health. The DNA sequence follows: TGTGCCAGCAGTTTATCGGGTGCTCTTGTTCCGGTACAGGGAGCGGGAAGGGGCGCCTACGAGCAGTACTTC. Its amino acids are CASSLSGALVPVQGAGRGAYEQYF.